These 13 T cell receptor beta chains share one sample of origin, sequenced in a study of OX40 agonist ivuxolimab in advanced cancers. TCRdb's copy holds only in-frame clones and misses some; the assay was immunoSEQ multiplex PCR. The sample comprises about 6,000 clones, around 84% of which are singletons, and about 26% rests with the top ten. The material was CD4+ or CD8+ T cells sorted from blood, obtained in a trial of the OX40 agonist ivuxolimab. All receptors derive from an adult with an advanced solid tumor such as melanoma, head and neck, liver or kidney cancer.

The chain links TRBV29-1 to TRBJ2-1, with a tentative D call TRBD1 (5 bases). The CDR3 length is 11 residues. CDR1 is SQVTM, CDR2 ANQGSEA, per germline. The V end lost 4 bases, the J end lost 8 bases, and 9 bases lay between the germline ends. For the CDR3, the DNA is TGCAGCGTTGGCCAGGGCTATGAGCAGTTCTTC. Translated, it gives CSVGQGYEQFF.

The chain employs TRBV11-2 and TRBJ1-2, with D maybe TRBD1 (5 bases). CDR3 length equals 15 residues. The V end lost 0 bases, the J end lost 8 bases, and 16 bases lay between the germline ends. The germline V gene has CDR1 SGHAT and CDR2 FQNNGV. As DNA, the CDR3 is TGTGCCAGCAGCTTAGATCAGGGCCTGGTTTGGGGCTACACCTTC. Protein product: CASSLDQGLVWGYTF.

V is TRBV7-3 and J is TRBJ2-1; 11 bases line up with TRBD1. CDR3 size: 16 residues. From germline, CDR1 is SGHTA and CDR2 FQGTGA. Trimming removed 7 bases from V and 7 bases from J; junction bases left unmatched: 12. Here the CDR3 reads CASTTSGTGGRNEQFF. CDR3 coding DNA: TGTGCCAGCACCACTTCAGGGACAGGGGGTCGGAATGAGCAGTTCTTC.

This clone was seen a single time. CDR3 loop: CASSPLGDSRQETQYF. For the CDR3, the DNA is TGTGCCAGCAGTCCCTTGGGGGATTCACGCCAAGAGACCCAGTACTTC. V usage is TRBV28 and J usage is TRBJ2-5; D tentatively reads TRBD1 or TRBD2 (5 bases each). The CDR3 length is 16 residues. Per germline, CDR1 MDHEN and CDR2 SYDVKM. Trimming removed 5 bases at V and 1 base at J, with 17 bases between.

In DNA, the CDR3 is TGTGCCAGCAGCGTAGAGTCGGCGGGCACTGAAGCTTTCTTT. It encodes CASSVESAGTEAFF. The chain has TRBV9 and TRBJ1-1; D gene ambiguous. CDR3 length: 14 residues. Trimming shortened V by 0 bases and J by 4 bases, and 10 bases separated the two germline ends. Germline V gene data show CDR1 as SGDLS and CDR2 as YYNGEE.

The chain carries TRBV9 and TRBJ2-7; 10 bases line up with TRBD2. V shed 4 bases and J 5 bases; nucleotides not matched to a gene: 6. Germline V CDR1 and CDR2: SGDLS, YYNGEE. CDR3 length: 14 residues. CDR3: CASSTSGALDEQYF. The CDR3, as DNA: TGTGCCAGCAGCACTAGCGGGGCCTTGGACGAGCAGTACTTC.

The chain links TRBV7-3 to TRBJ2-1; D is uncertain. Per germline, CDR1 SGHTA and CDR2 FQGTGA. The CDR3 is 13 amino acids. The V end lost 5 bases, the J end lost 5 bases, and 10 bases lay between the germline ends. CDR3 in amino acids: CASSPDTNNEQFF. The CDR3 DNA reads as TGTGCCAGCAGCCCAGACACCAACAATGAGCAGTTCTTC.

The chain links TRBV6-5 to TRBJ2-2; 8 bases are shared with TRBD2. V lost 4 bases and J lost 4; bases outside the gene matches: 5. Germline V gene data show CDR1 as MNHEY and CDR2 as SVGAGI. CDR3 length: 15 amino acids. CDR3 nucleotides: TGTGCCAGCAGTTCACAGCGGGGGCTCACCGGGGAGCTGTTTTTT. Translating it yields CASSSQRGLTGELFF.

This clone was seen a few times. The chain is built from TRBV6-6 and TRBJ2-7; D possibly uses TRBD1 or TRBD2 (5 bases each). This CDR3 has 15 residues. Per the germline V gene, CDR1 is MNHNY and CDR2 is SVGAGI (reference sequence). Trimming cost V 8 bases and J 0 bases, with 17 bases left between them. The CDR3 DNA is TGTGCCAGCCAACAGGTCGGGATGGGCTCCTACGAGCAGTACTTC. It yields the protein CASQQVGMGSYEQYF.

The CDR3: CATRDGVVDTQYF. CDR3 nucleotides: TGTGCCACTCGGGACGGGGTAGTAGATACGCAGTATTTT. J is TRBJ2-3 and V is TRBV28, with D perhaps given as TRBD1 or TRBD2 (5 bases each). The CDR3 runs 13 residues. The V end was cut by 10 bases, the J end by 5 bases, with 16 bases between. The germline V gene has CDR1 MDHEN and CDR2 SYDVKM.

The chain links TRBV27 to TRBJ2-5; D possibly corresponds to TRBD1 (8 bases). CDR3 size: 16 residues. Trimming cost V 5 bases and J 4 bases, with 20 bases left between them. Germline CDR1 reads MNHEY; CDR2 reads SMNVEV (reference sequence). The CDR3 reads CASSTSVTGVGETQYF. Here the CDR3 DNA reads TGTGCCAGCAGTACTAGCGTGACAGGGGTAGGAGAGACCCAGTACTTC.

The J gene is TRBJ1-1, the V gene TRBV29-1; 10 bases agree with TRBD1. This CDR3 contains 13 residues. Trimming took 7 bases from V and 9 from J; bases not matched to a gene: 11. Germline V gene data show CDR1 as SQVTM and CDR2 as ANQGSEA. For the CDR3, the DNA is TGCAGCGCAGTACCGACAGGGGGCATAAAAGCTTTCTTT. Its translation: CSAVPTGGIKAFF.

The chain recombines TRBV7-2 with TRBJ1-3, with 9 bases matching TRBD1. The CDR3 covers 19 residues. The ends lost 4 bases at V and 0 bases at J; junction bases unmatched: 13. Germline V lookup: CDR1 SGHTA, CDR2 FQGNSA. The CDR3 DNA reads TGTGCCAGCAGCTCACCGGGACAGGGAGTTTCCTTCTCTGGAAACACCATATATTTT. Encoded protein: CASSSPGQGVSFSGNTIYF.